Below are 8 T cell receptor beta chains sequenced from a single sample in a study of shared clonotypes between healthy human individuals. Some clones are missing from TCRdb's copy, which holds only in-frame ones; the method was immunoSEQ multiplex PCR. Of roughly 300,000 clones listed, about 73% are singletons. The source material was memory CD4+ T cells sorted from blood. Stated subset: CD45RA-negative fraction. Every receptor here comes from a young man in good health.

The chain joins TRBV7-2 to TRBJ2-1; tentatively, D is TRBD1 (5 bases). V gave up 1 base and J gave up 7 bases, with 8 bases separating them. CDR1 SGHTA and CDR2 FQGNSA come from the germline V gene. There are 13 residues in the CDR3. DNA for the CDR3: TGTGCCAGCAGCTTAGTCCCAGGGAATGAGCAGTTCTTC. Encoded protein: CASSLVPGNEQFF.

The chain carries TRBV6-1 and TRBJ2-2; TRBD2 is a possible D gene (6 bases). Germline V gene lookup returns CDR1 MNHNS and CDR2 SASEGT. The CDR3 is 14 residues long. V was cut by 7 bases and J by 4 bases, with 13 bases left in between. The DNA for the CDR3 is TGTGCCAGCACCGGGGAGGTGGGCACCGGGGAGCTGTTTTTT. It yields the protein CASTGEVGTGELFF.

J is TRBJ2-7 and V is TRBV14; 7 bases match TRBD1. Germline V gives CDR1 SGHDN, CDR2 FVKESK. V shed 0 bases and J 4 bases; nucleotides not matched to a gene: 3. The CDR3 runs to 14 residues. In DNA form, the CDR3 reads TGTGCCAGCAGCCAAGAACAGGGGAAATACGAGCAGTACTTC. This translates into CASSQEQGKYEQYF.

The gene calls are TRBV4-3 and TRBJ2-7, with TRBD1 identical over 10 bases. This CDR3 spans 15 amino acids. The germline gives CDR1 LGHNA, CDR2 YSLEER. With V trimmed by 4 bases and J by 2 bases, 5 bases remained unmatched. The CDR3 sequence is CASSRSDRGAYEQYF. The CDR3 region has the DNA TGCGCCAGCAGCCGATCGGACAGGGGGGCCTACGAGCAGTACTTC.

This clone occurred a few times. V usage is TRBV9 and J usage is TRBJ1-1; D remains unclear. The CDR3 runs to 15 residues. The V and J ends lost 0 bases and 5 bases respectively, with 14 bases between them. Germline CDR1 and CDR2: SGDLS and YYNGEE. DNA of the CDR3: TGTGCCAGCAGCGTAGATTTCAGGATCGGGACTGAAGCTTTCTTT. Translated, it gives CASSVDFRIGTEAFF. The full variable domain, with the rest looked up from reference TRBV9 and TRBJ1-1, is DSGVTQTPKHLITATGQRVTLRCSPRSGDLSVYWYQQSLDQGLQFLIQYYNGEERAKGNILERFSAQQFPDLHSELNLSSLELGDSALYFCASSVDFRIGTEAFFGQGTRLTVV.

This chain connects TRBV27 to TRBJ2-7; possibly TRBD2 for D (6 bases). The CDR3 is made up of 14 amino acids. Germline V CDR1 and CDR2: MNHEY, SMNVEV (reference sequence). V was shortened by 3 bases and J by 3 bases, with 12 bases between the two germline ends. The CDR3 here is CASSFRDSDYEQYF. The CDR3 DNA is TGTGCCAGCAGTTTCCGGGACTCCGACTACGAGCAGTACTTC.

This clone came up a few times. The gene calls are TRBV27 and TRBJ2-7; a possible D gene is TRBD2 (6 bases). Trimming cost V 5 bases and J 0 bases, with 14 bases left between them. CDR1 and CDR2 (germline): MNHEY, SMNVEV (reference sequence). This CDR3 is built from 15 residues. The DNA of the CDR3 is TGTGCCAGCAGTAACCTCGCGGGAAACTCCTACGAGCAGTACTTC. The encoded protein is CASSNLAGNSYEQYF.

In regard to this clone: This CDR3 is also generated by other DNA sequences in the sample. The CDR3 DNA follows: TGCGCCAGCAGTTTAGGAGGGGCAGAGACCCAGTACTTC. Translating it yields CASSLGGAETQYF. The chain recombines TRBV5-1 with TRBJ2-5; D might be TRBD2 (6 bases). V lost 5 bases and J lost 4, with 12 bases in between. Germline loops: CDR1 SGHRS, CDR2 YFSETQ. This CDR3 has 13 amino acids.